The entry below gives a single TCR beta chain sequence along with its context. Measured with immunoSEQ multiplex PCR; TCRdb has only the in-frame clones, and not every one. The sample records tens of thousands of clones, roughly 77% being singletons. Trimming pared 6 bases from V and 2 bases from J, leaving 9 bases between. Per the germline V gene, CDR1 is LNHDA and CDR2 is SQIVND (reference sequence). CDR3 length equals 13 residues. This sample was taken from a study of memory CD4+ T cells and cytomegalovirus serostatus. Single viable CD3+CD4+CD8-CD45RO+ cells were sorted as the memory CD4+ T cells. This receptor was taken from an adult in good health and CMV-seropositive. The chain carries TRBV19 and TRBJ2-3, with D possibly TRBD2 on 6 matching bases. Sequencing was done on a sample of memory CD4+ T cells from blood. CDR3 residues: CASSGSHTDTQYF. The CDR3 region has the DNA TGTGCCAGTAGCGGGAGCCACACAGATACGCAGTATTTT.